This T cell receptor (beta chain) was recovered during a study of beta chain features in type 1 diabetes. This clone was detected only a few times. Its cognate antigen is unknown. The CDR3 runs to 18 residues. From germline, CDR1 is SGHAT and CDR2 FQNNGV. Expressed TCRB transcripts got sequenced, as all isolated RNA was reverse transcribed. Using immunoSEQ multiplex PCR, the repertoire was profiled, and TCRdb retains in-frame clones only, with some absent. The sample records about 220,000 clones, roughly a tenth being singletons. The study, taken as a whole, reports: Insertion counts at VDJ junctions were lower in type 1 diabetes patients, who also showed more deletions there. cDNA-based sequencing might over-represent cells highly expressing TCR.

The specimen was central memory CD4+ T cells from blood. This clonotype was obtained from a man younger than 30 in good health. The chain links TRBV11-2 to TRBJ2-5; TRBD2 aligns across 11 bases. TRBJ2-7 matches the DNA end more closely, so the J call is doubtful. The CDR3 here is CASSLGASGRTSPYEQYF. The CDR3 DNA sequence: TGTGCCAGCAGCTTAGGTGCTAGCGGGAGGACCTCTCCCTACGAGCAGTACTTC.